Listed here is a single T cell receptor (beta chain). This sample is drawn from a study of blood T cell repertoires in COVID-19. At the level of the study: Donors in the United States, Italy and Spain gave samples during acute or convalescent COVID-19. PBMCs, B-cell-depleted T cells, or T cells provided the cDNA or gDNA that made up the material.

Original handling: Quantification of nucleated cells was approximated via reference gene primer amplification. Libraries were prepared by immunoSEQ multiplex PCR; TCRdb keeps only in-frame clonotypes and omits some of them. The DNA gave D and trimming, while V, J and clone size come from that table. The table shows roughly 88,000 clones, with just over 90% occurring only once. Sequences were obtained from peripheral blood. This TCR was recovered from a woman aged 45-60 years in a cohort sampled during active COVID-19.

CDR3 protein: CASSLVTYYNSYNEQFF. CDR3 DNA sequence: TGTGCCAGCAGCTTAGTGACTTATTATAACTCCTACAATGAGCAGTTCTTC. The V call is TRBV7-6, the J call TRBJ2-1; D unclear. Germline loops: CDR1 SGHVS, CDR2 FNYEAQ. The CDR3 is 17 residues long. The V end lost 1 base, the J end lost 0 bases, and 13 bases lay between the germline ends.